This is a list of T cell receptor beta chains from one sample in a study of cytomegalovirus exposure and HLA in healthy donors. The method was immunoSEQ multiplex PCR; TCRdb's version includes in-frame clones alone and lacks a portion of them. The sample lists 150,000 to 200,000 clones; around 76% were seen once. Sequenced: PBMCs. Source of these receptors: a woman aged 35 to 49 in good health and CMV-seronegative. Each CDR3 is given with its conserved first and last residue. The order of the fields is J gene, D gene, clone size, V gene, CDR3 protein, CDR3 DNA. D genes are given only for firm matches. Expanded clones get a size class; other rows say once, few or many, or leave the size out.

TRBJ1-2 - - TRBV5-3 CARSRGPGQNYGYTF TGTGCCAGAAGCCGTGGGCCGGGACAAAACTATGGCTACACCTTC
TRBJ2-7 - - TRBV28 CASSSGAYEQYF TGTGCCAGCAGTAGTGGGGCTTACGAGCAGTACTTC
TRBJ1-4 - once TRBV6-5 CASSWQYNEKLFF TGTGCCAGCAGTTGGCAGTATAATGAAAAACTGTTTTTT
TRBJ2-1 - - TRBV6-1 CASSDTRGPLIHEQFF TGTGCCAGCAGTGACACCCGAGGGCCTCTAATACATGAGCAGTTCTTC
TRBJ1-1 - - TRBV7-9 CASSLAPSELNTEAFF TGTGCCAGCAGCTTAGCCCCTTCCGAGTTGAACACTGAAGCTTTCTTT
TRBJ2-3 TRBD2 - TRBV29-1 CSVEGASGRADTQYF TGCAGCGTTGAAGGGGCTAGCGGGAGGGCAGATACGCAGTATTTT
TRBJ1-1 - - TRBV5-1 CASSLGVSNTEAFF TGCGCCAGCAGCCTCGGGGTGTCGAACACTGAAGCTTTCTTT
TRBJ1-2 - - TRBV7-6 CASSLAAHPARGYTF TGTGCCAGCAGCTTAGCGGCCCACCCGGCGAGGGGCTACACCTTC
TRBJ2-3 - - TRBV27 CASSPHIADKDTQYF TGTGCCAGCAGCCCTCATATAGCGGACAAAGATACGCAGTATTTT
TRBJ2-3 TRBD2 - TRBV19 CASSIAPLAVTDTQYF TGTGCCAGTAGTATAGCACCACTAGCGGTTACAGATACGCAGTATTTT
TRBJ2-7 - - TRBV15 CATSRDSPEEQYF TGTGCCACCAGCAGAGATTCGCCTGAGGAGCAGTACTTC
TRBJ2-1 TRBD2 - TRBV7-3 CASCALAGGGEQFF TGTGCCAGCTGCGCTTTAGCGGGAGGGGGTGAGCAGTTCTTC
TRBJ2-5 TRBD2 - TRBV19 CASSNPGLVEETQYF TGTGCCAGTAGTAACCCGGGACTAGTTGAAGAGACCCAGTACTTC
TRBJ2-7 TRBD2 - TRBV28 CASSPAGGGSYEQYF TGTGCCAGCAGTCCAGCGGGAGGGGGATCCTACGAGCAGTACTTC
TRBJ2-7 - - TRBV28 CASNSRELEQYF TGTGCCAGCAATTCCAGGGAACTCGAGCAGTACTTC
TRBJ2-1 TRBD2 - TRBV29-1 CSVAVLAFNEQFF TGCAGCGTTGCGGTACTAGCGTTCAATGAGCAGTTCTTC
TRBJ2-2 TRBD2 - TRBV28 CASSLAGVDTGELFF TGTGCCAGCAGTTTGGCGGGAGTCGACACCGGGGAGCTGTTTTTT
TRBJ1-2 TRBD1 - TRBV5-1 CASSLEGTARGYTF TGCGCCAGCAGCTTGGAAGGGACAGCGAGGGGCTACACCTTC
TRBJ2-1 TRBD1 - TRBV19 CASSLGQGMYNEQFF TGTGCCAGTAGCCTCGGACAGGGTATGTACAATGAGCAGTTCTTC
TRBJ2-3 TRBD2 - TRBV27 CASSASGLAGVRPQYF TGTGCCAGCAGTGCCTCGGGACTAGCGGGAGTACGACCGCAGTATTTT
TRBJ1-2 - - TRBV28 CASFIGDANYGYTF TGTGCCAGCTTCATCGGGGATGCCAACTATGGCTACACCTTC
TRBJ2-7 - - TRBV10-3 CAISPLYEQYF TGTGCCATCAGCCCTCTTTACGAGCAGTACTTC
TRBJ1-2 TRBD1 - TRBV29-1 CSVGNRGGYGYTF TGCAGCGTTGGGAACAGGGGCGGCTATGGCTACACCTTC
TRBJ2-5 - - TRBV14 CASSQERGHSGQETQYF TGTGCCAGCAGCCAAGAAAGGGGACATTCTGGGCAAGAGACCCAGTACTTC
TRBJ2-7 - - TRBV7-9 CASSLAVGFYEQYF TGTGCCAGCAGCTTAGCAGTGGGCTTCTACGAGCAGTACTTC
TRBJ2-5 - - TRBV7-9 CASSFPTVGVKTQYF TGTGCCAGCAGCTTTCCCACAGTTGGCGTAAAGACCCAGTACTTC
TRBJ2-7 - - TRBV6-1 CASSVGLVRDEQYF TGTGCCAGCAGCGTCGGACTGGTCCGGGACGAGCAGTACTTC
TRBJ1-1 - few TRBV6-1 CASREWETEAFF TGTGCCAGCCGGGAATGGGAGACTGAAGCTTTCTTT
TRBJ2-7 - - TRBV29-1 CSVRDTSYEQYF TGCAGCGTCCGGGACACTTCCTACGAGCAGTACTTC
TRBJ2-1 - - TRBV29-1 CSVDRGTSSYNEQFF TGCAGCGTTGATAGGGGGACCAGCTCCTACAATGAGCAGTTCTTC
TRBJ1-1 TRBD1 few TRBV6-1 CASTRQGQNTEAFF TGTGCCAGCACCCGACAGGGACAGAACACTGAAGCTTTCTTT
TRBJ1-5 - - TRBV6-1 CASSEGQGSNQPQHF TGTGCCAGCAGTGAAGGCCAGGGGAGCAATCAGCCCCAGCATTTT
TRBJ1-1 - - TRBV30 CAWGTQNTEAFF TGTGCCTGGGGGACACAAAACACTGAAGCTTTCTTT
TRBJ1-1 - few TRBV30 CAWSVQEYTEAFF TGTGCCTGGAGTGTACAGGAGTACACTGAAGCTTTCTTT
TRBJ2-7 - - TRBV6-1 CASSVLGEQYF TGTGCCAGCAGTGTTCTAGGCGAGCAGTACTTC
TRBJ2-5 - - TRBV6-5 CASSKSDYHQETQYF TGTGCCAGCAGTAAATCTGACTACCACCAAGAGACCCAGTACTTC
TRBJ2-7 - few TRBV19 CASSSGYEQYF TGTGCCAGTAGTAGCGGTTACGAGCAGTACTTC